This T cell receptor beta chain comes out of a study of blood T cells in healthy people across ages (dated by TCRdb to between 2014 and 2017). With regard to the full study: In model experiments, roughly one uniquely barcoded TCR beta cDNA molecule per two T cells was captured by template switching. To track age-related changes in TCR beta repertoire diversity, the study relied on deep sequencing normalized with unique cDNA molecular identifiers. For two donors (one aged 18 to 30 and one aged 80 or older), the study analyzed two additional independent replicas of 1 million unique cDNA reads from the same blood draw. Donors of different ages were randomly distributed across sequencing lanes to avoid experimental bias. The donors were divided into four age groups: young (average approximately 15 years), middle-aged (about 40), aged (62) and long-lived (82). Study-level results and caveats: There was a strong correlation between observed TCR beta diversity and the percentage of naive T cells measured by flow cytometry. Total diversity estimates from one million sequenced T cells were considered lower bounds and underestimates. Because donor CMV infection status was unknown, age-related changes in expanded clonotypes were potentially confounded. Compared with the aged group, more naive CD4+ T cells, fewer expanded clones and increased TCR diversity were shown by the long-lived group, suggesting age selection. Observed TCR beta diversity per million T cells fell roughly linearly with age, and a significant reduction was already apparent by age about 43. Conclusive comparison of naive and antigen-experienced compartments was prevented by the profiling of bulk unsorted PBMCs.

The roughly 39 donors, aged roughly 6 to 100 years, were systemically healthy Caucasian individuals from Russia. Each donor gave roughly 9 milliliters of peripheral blood, drawn into EDTA-treated Vacutainer tubes. Ficoll-Paque density-gradient centrifugation was used to isolate PBMCs, with at least 7 million per sample. Trizol reagent was used to extract total RNA from the PBMCs, yielding at least 5.5 micrograms per sample. Naive CD45RAhigh/CD27high T cell percentages were measured by flow cytometry on a PBMC aliquot from every donor. Library construction relied on 5' RACE. The sample was run on an Illumina HiSeq 2500. A second roughly 6 to 12 cycle PCR used a sample-barcoded 5' primer and a J-beta primer mix. Each TCR beta cDNA molecule received a unique molecular identifier from a template-switch 5' adaptor carrying 12 random nucleotides. At least 3 million CDR3-containing paired-end reads were obtained from each sample. First-strand cDNA was synthesized from all RNA with the Mint cDNA synthesis kit, primed by a TRBC-specific oligonucleotide. After uracil-DNA glycosylase treatment, a first 18-cycle PCR used universal primers M1SS and BC2_uni_R on all cDNA. Per the original workflow: For normalization, 1 million high-quality reads were randomly selected from each sample, with every read carrying a distinct molecular identifier. Instead of being binned into consensus sequences, reads that shared molecular identifiers were thrown out. MiTCR, run with a Q25 quality threshold and the strictest error-elimination algorithm, handled CDR3 identification, clonotype clustering and error correction. Lower-bound total TCR beta diversity was estimated with a nonparametric unseen species model using Euler transformation. The public sequencing data were trimmed at Q25 with fastp and processed into clonotypes with MiXCR by TCRdb, which kept only in-frame beta chains. Each CDR3 protein appears once, grouped with its most common genes and DNA. The V and J calls and clone size are TCRdb's, not the authors'. In this sample the table shows 750,000 to 950,000 distinct CDR3 sequences, roughly 50% of which occur a single time. The ten most abundant clones make up approximately 41% of the sample.

This clonotype was counted between two and nine times. The antigen it recognizes is unknown. No base-level quality is on record; no much larger clone is a single base apart. This sequence was found in an elderly man in good health. What was sequenced was blood.

The CDR3 protein is CSVPSPSGSGELFF. The nucleotide sequence reads TGCAGCGTTCCAAGCCCAAGCGGGTCCGGGGAGCTGTTTTTT. The chain is encoded by TRBV29-1 joined to TRBJ2-2; TRBD2 could be the D gene, as 6 bases match. V drops 5 bases and J drops 6 bases, leaving 16 bases in between. The germline V gene encodes CDR1 SQVTM and CDR2 ANQGSEA. The CDR3 goes from the cysteine to the phenylalanine over 14 residues. Only CDR3 DNA is held: 42 bases, read in frame from base 1.